Following are 30 T cell receptor beta chains from one sample sequenced in a study of T cell responses to AZD1222 COVID-19 vaccine. Only in-frame clones appear in the TCRdb table, and some are missing; sequencing was by immunoSEQ multiplex PCR. The table records 75,000 to 85,000 clones, about 80% of them present only once. The sample was peripheral blood, taken 28 days after the second dose of the MenACWY control vaccine. These receptors came from an adult who received the MenACWY meningococcal vaccine as a control.

The gene calls are TRBV19 and TRBJ1-2, with D maybe TRBD1 (6 bases). The CDR3 has 14 amino acids. Germline CDR1 reads LNHDA; CDR2 reads SQIVND (reference sequence). Trimming shortened V by 4 bases and J by 2 bases, and 11 bases separated the two germline ends. CDR3 in amino acids: CASSSRQENYGYTF. The CDR3, as DNA: TGTGCCAGTAGTAGCAGACAGGAAAACTATGGCTACACCTTC.

In its sample, this clone ranks as medium-sized. The rearrangement links TRBV5-1 to TRBJ1-3, with 7 bases matching TRBD1. V lost 1 base and J lost 0; bases outside the gene matches: 4. This CDR3 has 16 amino acids. CDR1 is SGHRS, CDR2 YFSETQ, per germline. The CDR3 is CASSLSTGSSGNTIYF. The CDR3 DNA reads as TGCGCCAGCAGCTTGTCGACAGGGAGCTCTGGAAACACCATATATTTT.

This clone showed up just a few times. The rearrangement uses TRBV9 and TRBJ2-7; 9 nucleotides align to TRBD2. The CDR3 is made up of 17 amino acids. CDR1 SGDLS and CDR2 YYNGEE come from the germline V gene. The ends lost 0 bases at V and 2 bases at J; junction bases unmatched: 9. The chain's CDR3 is CASSVGASGDLPYEQYF. The CDR3, as DNA: TGTGCCAGCAGCGTAGGAGCTAGCGGGGATCTACCCTACGAGCAGTACTTC.

This clone was observed a single time. The V gene is TRBV5-8, the J gene TRBJ1-3, with D unresolved. The V end lost 6 bases, the J end lost 3 bases, and 13 bases lay between the germline ends. CDR1 and CDR2 (germline): SGHTS, YDEGEE. This CDR3 region has 14 residues. The CDR3 spells CASTPLRFGNTIYF. The CDR3 DNA follows: TGTGCCAGCACCCCCCTAAGATTTGGAAACACCATATATTTT. The full variable domain, completed using reference TRBV5-8 and TRBJ1-3, is EAGVTQSPTHLIKTRGQQATLRCSPISGHTSVYWYQQALGLGLQFLLWYDEGEERNRGNFPPRFSGRQFPNYSSELNVNALELEDSALYLCASTPLRFGNTIYFGEGSWLTVV.

The CDR3 DNA follows: TGTGCCAGCAGTGAAGTTCTGGACAGGGTGTCCAATCAGCCCCAGCATTTT. Translation gives CASSEVLDRVSNQPQHF. The gene calls are TRBV2 and TRBJ1-5; TRBD1 aligns across 8 bases. CDR1 and CDR2 from the germline V gene are SNHLY and FYNNEI. This CDR3 is built from 17 residues. The V gene end was trimmed by 1 base and the J gene end by 3 bases; junction bases not matched to a gene: 8.

CDR3 sequence reads: CASSVKDTNTEAFF. In nucleotides, the CDR3 is TGTGCCAGCAGCGTCAAAGACACGAACACTGAAGCTTTCTTT. The V and J genes are TRBV9 and TRBJ1-1; the D is unclear. V dropped 2 bases and J dropped 1 base, with 9 bases sitting between them. The CDR3 has 14 residues. Germline CDR1 reads SGDLS; CDR2 reads YYNGEE.

The V gene is TRBV7-2, the J gene TRBJ2-7, with no clear D. Trimming pared 4 bases from V and 2 bases from J, leaving 9 bases between. Germline CDR1 SGHTA, CDR2 FQGNSA. This CDR3 spans 13 amino acids. DNA for the CDR3: TGTGCCAGCAGCTATACCGGCCCCTACGAGCAGTACTTC. It codes for CASSYTGPYEQYF.

The V and J genes are TRBV11-2 and TRBJ2-1, with D unclear. The germline V gene has CDR1 SGHAT and CDR2 FQNNGV. This CDR3 is 16 amino acids long. V lost 3 bases and J lost 0, with 12 bases in between. CDR3 in DNA: TGTGCCAGCAGCTTTCTACCGATTACCTCCTACAATGAGCAGTTCTTC. Its translation is CASSFLPITSYNEQFF.

The chain recombines TRBV4-1 with TRBJ2-7, with D possibly TRBD2 on 6 matching bases. The V gene lost 2 bases and the J gene lost 4 bases, with 15 bases spanning the gap. The germline CDR1 and CDR2 sequences are MGHRA and YSYEKL. The CDR3 has 15 residues. The CDR3 loop is CASSQLTGLSYEQYF. CDR3 sequence (DNA): TGCGCCAGCAGCCAATTAACGGGACTTTCATACGAGCAGTACTTC.

CDR3 residues: CASSLTGSTGELFF. The DNA of the CDR3 is TGTGCCAGCAGTTTGACAGGGAGCACCGGGGAGCTGTTTTTT. The J gene is TRBJ2-2, the V gene TRBV28, with TRBD1 identical over 7 bases. CDR3 length: 14 amino acids. CDR1 is MDHEN, CDR2 SYDVKM, per germline. V shed 3 bases and J 4 bases; nucleotides not matched to a gene: 2. Supplemented by reference TRBV28 and TRBJ2-2, the full variable domain reads DVKVTQSSRYLVKRTGEKVFLECVQDMDHENMFWYRQDPGLGLRLIYFSYDVKMKEKGDIPEGYSVSREKKERFSLILESASTNQTSMYLCASSLTGSTGELFFGEGSRLTVL.

The rearrangement links TRBV5-5 to TRBJ1-6; D may be TRBD1 (5 bases). This CDR3 has 15 amino acids. V lost 0 bases to trimming and J lost 5 bases, with 9 bases between them. Germline loops: CDR1 SGHKS, CDR2 YYEKEE (reference sequence). The CDR3, as DNA: TGTGCCAGCAGCTTGGAGGGACTTGATAATTCACCCCTCCACTTT. Translated: CASSLEGLDNSPLHF.

This clone came up once. The CDR3 here is CASSEGGLAFF. CDR3 coding DNA: TGTGCCAGCAGTGAAGGGGGTTTAGCTTTCTTT. This chain connects TRBV6-1 to TRBJ1-1; the D is unclear. V was clipped by 1 base and J by 10 bases, with 7 bases between them. This CDR3 spans 11 amino acids. Per the germline V gene, CDR1 is MNHNS and CDR2 is SASEGT.

V usage is TRBV6-2 or TRBV6-3 and J usage is TRBJ1-5; no reliable D call. The CDR3 loop spans 15 amino acids. Germline CDR1 MNHEY, CDR2 SVGEGT. V was trimmed by 6 bases and J by 0 bases, leaving 12 bases between them. The CDR3 sequence is CASSKDVYSNQPQHF. The CDR3 DNA reads TGTGCCAGCAGCAAGGACGTTTATAGCAATCAGCCCCAGCATTTT.

The chain carries TRBV18 and TRBJ1-2, with D possibly TRBD1 on 6 matching bases. The CDR3 consists of 15 residues. CDR1 and CDR2 (germline): KGHSH, LQKENI. Trimming left V 3 bases short and J 1 base short, with 12 bases between. The CDR3 region has the DNA TGTGCCAGCTCACCGGAACCGGACAGTAACTATGGCTACACCTTC. It encodes CASSPEPDSNYGYTF.

This sequence joins TRBV4-3 and TRBJ2-5; D not resolved. This CDR3 contains 14 residues. V lost 4 bases and J lost 2, with 11 bases in between. Germline-derived CDR1 and CDR2 are LGHNA and YSLEER. CDR3 loop: CASSPTRWQETQYF. The CDR3, as DNA: TGCGCCAGCAGCCCTACGAGGTGGCAAGAGACCCAGTACTTC.

This sequence joins TRBV5-6 and TRBJ2-1, with TRBD1 identical over 7 bases. This CDR3 comprises 15 residues. The V gene's germline CDR1 is SGHDT and CDR2 YYEEEE. Trimming took 4 bases from V and 6 from J; bases not matched to a gene: 10. The CDR3 region has the DNA TGTGCCAGCAGCCTTGGACAGGCGACCGGCAATGAGCAGTTCTTC. Amino acid sequence: CASSLGQATGNEQFF. Complete variable domain (other parts from reference TRBV5-6 and TRBJ2-1): DAGVTQSPTHLIKTRGQQVTLRCSPKSGHDTVSWYQQALGQGPQFIFQYYEEEERQRGNFPDRFSGHQFPNYSSELNVNALLLGDSALYLCASSLGQATGNEQFFGPGTRLTVL.

The V call is TRBV19, the J call TRBJ2-3; D call uncertain. The CDR3 sequence is 15 residues long. CDR1 LNHDA and CDR2 SQIVND come from the germline V gene (reference sequence). V was clipped by 3 bases and J by 6 bases, with 16 bases between them. As DNA, the CDR3 is TGTGCCAGTAGTATGGGGAACATGCCTAGGGATACGCAGTATTTT. Protein product: CASSMGNMPRDTQYF.

This chain connects TRBV18 to TRBJ1-4; D is unresolved. The ends were cut back, 5 bases at V and 9 bases at J, with 16 bases in the middle. Germline-derived CDR1 and CDR2 are KGHSH and LQKENI. There are 14 residues in the CDR3. CDR3 sequence reads: CASSSMRADQKLFF. The CDR3 nucleotides are TGTGCCAGCTCATCGATGAGGGCCGATCAAAAACTGTTTTTT.

The chain recombines TRBV10-3 with TRBJ1-2; D remains ambiguous. This CDR3 is built from 12 residues. The germline V and J ends were trimmed by 2 bases and 4 bases, with 5 bases remaining between them. Germline V gives CDR1 ENHRY, CDR2 SYGVKD. The chain's CDR3 is CAISEGSYGYTF. The CDR3 coding sequence is TGTGCCATCAGTGAGGGTAGCTATGGCTACACCTTC.

This chain connects TRBV6-5 to TRBJ1-1; no clear D gene. V gave up 8 bases and J gave up 7 bases, with 14 bases separating them. In germline, CDR1 is MNHEY, CDR2 SVGAGI. The CDR3 has 12 amino acids. The CDR3 is CASSMGGGEAFF. CDR3 in DNA: TGTGCCAGCTCGATGGGAGGTGGTGAAGCTTTCTTT.

The gene calls are TRBV29-1 and TRBJ2-5; D tentatively fits TRBD1 or TRBD2 (5 bases each). The CDR3 totals 15 residues. Germline V gives CDR1 SQVTM, CDR2 ANQGSEA. Trimming left V 4 bases short and J 1 base short, with 16 bases between. The CDR3 region is CSVGDGTWSQETQYF. CDR3 nucleotide sequence: TGCAGCGTTGGGGACGGAACGTGGTCCCAAGAGACCCAGTACTTC.

V is TRBV9 and J is TRBJ2-3; no reliable D call. Germline V CDR1 and CDR2: SGDLS, YYNGEE. V dropped 1 base and J dropped 2 bases, with 8 bases sitting between them. There are 14 residues in the CDR3. The CDR3: CASSVNPDTDTQYF. The DNA of the CDR3 is TGTGCCAGCAGCGTAAACCCAGACACAGATACGCAGTATTTT.

The chain uses TRBV27 and TRBJ1-6, with D hard to call. The germline CDR1 and CDR2 sequences are MNHEY and SMNVEV (reference sequence). The CDR3 totals 15 residues. Deletions cut 3 bases from V and 10 bases from J, with 16 bases between. The CDR3 DNA reads TGTGCCAGCAGTTTGGTAAACGGAGGGAGGTCACCCCTCCACTTT. The encoded protein is CASSLVNGGRSPLHF.

The rearrangement links TRBV2 to TRBJ1-5; D gene uncertain. The CDR3 is made up of 14 amino acids. The germline V gene encodes CDR1 SNHLY and CDR2 FYNNEI. The ends were cut back, 5 bases at V and 5 bases at J, with 13 bases in the middle. The CDR3 loop reads CASSLETDHQPQHF. CDR3 bases: TGTGCCAGCAGTTTAGAGACCGACCATCAGCCCCAGCATTTT.

This clone came up a few times. The genes are TRBV3-1 (or the pseudogene TRBV3-2) and TRBJ1-6; maybe TRBD1 (6 bases). The CDR3 covers 18 residues. V was shortened by 0 bases and J by 3 bases, with 15 bases between the two germline ends. CDR1 is LGHDT, CDR2 YNNKEL, per germline (reference sequence). DNA of the CDR3: TGTGCCAGCAGCCAAGATTTCGGGGGCGCAGACTATAATTCACCCCTCCACTTT. Its protein product is CASSQDFGGADYNSPLHF.

The rearrangement links TRBV10-3 to TRBJ2-1; possibly TRBD1 for D (5 bases). Germline V gene data show CDR1 as ENHRY and CDR2 as SYGVKD. The CDR3 runs 11 residues. Trimming pared 3 bases from V and 9 bases from J, leaving 6 bases between. The CDR3 here is CAISDRGEQFF. CDR3 in DNA: TGTGCCATCAGTGATAGGGGTGAGCAGTTCTTC.

In this sample, this clone turned up a few times. The CDR3 bases are TGCAGCGTTGCGGGACGGCCGGTCCACAATGAGCAGTTCTTC. Protein product: CSVAGRPVHNEQFF. The chain couples TRBV29-1 to TRBJ2-1; possibly TRBD1 or TRBD2 for D (5 bases each). The CDR3 is made up of 14 amino acids. Trimming took off 4 bases at V and 5 bases at J, with 15 bases between the two ends. Germline V gene data show CDR1 as SQVTM and CDR2 as ANQGSEA.

This chain uses TRBV18 with TRBJ1-4, with TRBD1 matching 8 bases. Germline V lookup: CDR1 KGHSH, CDR2 LQKENI. V lost 2 bases to trimming and J lost 1 base; unmatched junction nucleotides: 3. This CDR3 has 16 residues. The CDR3 loop is CASSPSTGGTNEKLFF. In nucleotides, the CDR3 is TGTGCCAGCTCACCATCAACAGGGGGAACTAATGAAAAACTGTTTTTT.

About this clone itself: The sample holds other DNA sequences that translate to the same CDR3. The V call is TRBV28, the J call TRBJ1-1, with D possibly TRBD1 on 5 matching bases. The CDR3 is made up of 10 amino acids. V was pared by 6 bases and J by 8 bases, with 7 bases between. Germline CDR1 is MDHEN and CDR2 is SYDVKM. In DNA form, the CDR3 reads TGTGCCAGCAGCGACAGAGAAGCTTTCTTT. Its translation is CASSDREAFF.

The gene calls are TRBV7-3 and TRBJ1-2, with TRBD1 matching 7 bases. Per the germline V gene, CDR1 is SGHTA and CDR2 is FQGTGA. The CDR3 runs 13 residues. The J segment lost 7 bases and the V segment lost 4 bases, leaving 6 bases of the junction unmatched. CDR3 in DNA: TGTGCCAGCAGCTCTGGCACAGGGGCTGGCTACACCTTC. Translation: CASSSGTGAGYTF.